What follows describes a single T cell receptor beta chain. Its antigen is currently unknown. The same CDR3 also results from other DNA sequences found in this sample. After removal of 3 bases from V and 4 bases from J, the junction contained 5 bases not matched to a gene. Germline CDR1 and CDR2: SGDLS and YYNGEE. The CDR3 is made up of 15 amino acids. Expressed TCRB transcripts got sequenced, as all isolated RNA was reverse transcribed. Clones were sequenced by immunoSEQ multiplex PCR, and TCRdb holds only the in-frame ones, with some missing. The sample lists some 160,000 clones; around 8% were seen once. The data derive from a study of beta chain features in type 1 diabetes. Study-level background: No patient-donor differences in age, gender, total cells or subset yield. Findings and limits, study-wide: A moderate, significant TCRB CDR3 shortening appeared in type 1 diabetes across four CD4+ subsets. Cells that show high TCR expression could be over-represented by cDNA sequencing.

Sequenced sample: central memory CD4+ T cells from blood. J is TRBJ2-7 and V is TRBV9; 12 positions agree with TRBD2. This receptor was taken from a woman aged 18-29 years with type 1 diabetes. The CDR3 DNA sequence: TGTGCCAGCAGCGAGGGGACTAGCGGGTTTTACGAGCAGTACTTC. Encoded protein: CASSEGTSGFYEQYF.